Listed below are T cell receptor beta chains from one sample, sequenced in a study of blood T cell repertoires in COVID-19. Sequenced by immunoSEQ multiplex PCR; TCRdb stores in-frame clones only, minus some. The repertoire holds over 200,000 clones, with approximately 79% as singletons. Sequencing was done on a sample of peripheral blood. The receptors were sampled from a human donor in a cohort sampled during active COVID-19. CDR3s include the opening cysteine and the closing phenylalanine or tryptophan. The order of the fields is D gene, J gene, clone size, V gene, CDR3 protein, CDR3 DNA. The D gene is left open where the match is weak. Not every row has a clone size; where given, it reads once, few, many or a size class.

-,TRBJ2-1,-,TRBV11-3,CASSLMPGAYNEQFF,TGTGCCAGCAGCTTAATGCCGGGAGCGTACAATGAGCAGTTCTTC
-,TRBJ1-5,-,TRBV5-8,CASRISGFSNQPQHF,TGTGCCAGCAGAATTAGCGGTTTCAGCAATCAGCCCCAGCATTTT
-,TRBJ1-2,-,TRBV19,CASSMKLSNYGYTF,TGTGCCAGTAGTATGAAGCTATCTAACTATGGCTACACCTTC
TRBD2,TRBJ2-1,-,TRBV4-2,CASSPRGGNYEQFF,TGTGCCAGCAGCCCTAGGGGAGGGAACTATGAGCAGTTCTTC
-,TRBJ2-7,-,TRBV7-9,CASSSGVYEQYF,TGTGCCAGCAGCTCCGGGGTCTACGAGCAGTACTTC
TRBD2,TRBJ2-1,-,TRBV9,CASSVGTSKNNEQFF,TGTGCCAGCAGCGTAGGGACTAGCAAGAACAATGAGCAGTTCTTC
-,TRBJ2-3,-,TRBV2,CASTTASTDTQYF,TGTGCCAGCACGACAGCCAGCACAGATACGCAGTATTTT
TRBD1,TRBJ2-7,-,TRBV7-2,CASSPDRDRSYEQYF,TGTGCCAGCAGCCCAGACCGGGACAGGTCCTACGAGCAGTACTTC
TRBD2,TRBJ2-1,-,TRBV2,CASSGTSGTYNEQFF,TGTGCCAGCAGTGGGACTAGCGGAACCTACAATGAGCAGTTCTTC
TRBD2,TRBJ2-1,-,TRBV5-1,CASSFTSGASSYNEQFF,TGCGCCAGCAGCTTTACTAGCGGGGCGAGCTCCTACAATGAGCAGTTCTTC
TRBD2,TRBJ2-7,once,TRBV6-5,CASGKRERNEQYF,TGTGCCAGCGGGAAGCGGGAGAGAAACGAGCAGTACTTC
-,TRBJ1-1,-,TRBV6-5,CASTPLWGMNTEAFF,TGTGCCAGCACCCCCCTCTGGGGCATGAACACTGAAGCTTTCTTT
-,TRBJ2-7,-,TRBV27,CASSSSYEQYF,TGTGCCAGCAGTTCTTCCTACGAGCAGTACTTC
-,TRBJ1-5,-,TRBV3-1/TRBV3-2,CASSQGSQGHQPQHF,TGTGCCAGCAGCCAAGGGTCACAGGGCCATCAGCCCCAGCATTTT
TRBD2,TRBJ2-3,-,TRBV5-6,CASSIAGGPRTDTQYF,TGTGCCAGCAGCATAGCGGGCGGACCTCGCACAGATACGCAGTATTTT
-,TRBJ1-1,-,TRBV21-1,CASSKARGSEAFF,TGTGCCAGCAGCAAAGCCCGGGGGTCTGAAGCTTTCTTT
-,TRBJ1-5,-,TRBV28,CASLLRAGGNQPQHF,TGTGCCAGCCTTCTTCGGGCAGGGGGCAATCAGCCCCAGCATTTT
TRBD1,TRBJ2-5,-,TRBV24-1,CATSEGQGAFGETQYF,TGTGCCACCAGTGAGGGACAGGGGGCATTTGGGGAGACCCAGTACTTC
-,TRBJ1-1,-,TRBV9,CASSVDARGSEAFF,TGTGCCAGCAGCGTAGACGCCCGCGGGTCTGAAGCTTTCTTT
-,TRBJ1-5,-,TRBV19,CASSPRQERDQPQHF,TGTGCCAGTAGTCCTCGACAGGAACGGGATCAGCCCCAGCATTTT
TRBD1,TRBJ1-1,many,TRBV6-2/TRBV6-3,CASSYSRQGGGTEAFF,TGTGCCAGCAGTTACTCCCGACAGGGTGGGGGAACTGAAGCTTTCTTT
-,TRBJ2-7,-,TRBV7-8,CASSFGPPSSYEQYF,TGTGCCAGCAGCTTTGGCCCCCCCTCTAGCTACGAGCAGTACTTC
TRBD2,TRBJ2-1,-,TRBV9,CASSVAGGGSYNEQFF,TGTGCCAGCAGCGTAGCCGGGGGGGGCTCCTACAATGAGCAGTTCTTC
TRBD1,TRBJ1-4,-,TRBV29-1,CSAAGTGGKSNEKLFF,TGCAGCGCCGCCGGGACAGGGGGAAAATCTAATGAAAAACTGTTTTTT
TRBD2,TRBJ2-2,once,TRBV5-4,CASRGGTGELFF,TGTGCCAGCAGGGGAGGGACCGGGGAGCTGTTTTTT
-,TRBJ1-1,-,TRBV5-6,CASSYLISNSEAFF,TGTGCCAGCAGCTACCTTATCTCGAACTCTGAAGCTTTCTTT
-,TRBJ1-4,-,TRBV2,CATGHLATNEKLFF,TGTGCCACCGGACATCTTGCGACTAATGAAAAACTGTTTTTT
-,TRBJ2-5,-,TRBV19,CASSIGGMGLQETQYF,TGTGCCAGTAGTATAGGGGGTATGGGACTCCAAGAGACCCAGTACTTC
-,TRBJ2-5,-,TRBV6-6,CASSYSAGRLETQYF,TGTGCCAGCAGTTACTCGGCGGGGAGACTAGAGACCCAGTACTTC
TRBD2,TRBJ2-2,-,TRBV29-1,CSARALWLAGGSGELFF,TGCAGCGCAAGGGCCTTGTGGCTAGCGGGAGGGTCCGGGGAGCTGTTTTTT
-,TRBJ1-2,many,TRBV9,CASSGGYGYGYTF,TGTGCCAGCAGCGGGGGCTACGGGTATGGCTACACCTTC
-,TRBJ2-3,-,TRBV11-2,CASSWTIRSTDTQYF,TGTGCCAGCAGCTGGACTATCCGGAGCACAGATACGCAGTATTTT
TRBD1,TRBJ2-7,-,TRBV4-2,CASSPDRVTYEQYF,TGTGCCAGCAGCCCCGACAGGGTGACCTACGAGCAGTACTTC
-,TRBJ2-2,-,TRBV7-3,CASSSQAGAMNTGELFF,TGTGCCAGCAGCTCCCAAGCAGGGGCCATGAACACCGGGGAGCTGTTTTTT
TRBD1,TRBJ1-2,-,TRBV19,CASSSDRGEGYTF,TGTGCCAGTAGTTCAGACAGGGGGGAAGGCTACACCTTC
-,TRBJ2-3,-,TRBV5-1,CASRGLRGTDTQYF,TGCGCCAGCAGGGGTCTCCGGGGTACAGATACGCAGTATTTT
-,TRBJ1-2,-,TRBV9,CASSAPGVSPNYGYTF,TGTGCCAGCAGCGCGCCGGGGGTCAGCCCTAACTATGGCTACACCTTC